This is a list of T cell receptor beta chains from one sample in a study of CD4 and CD8 cells across lung adenocarcinoma regions. Using its own MiXCR run on the PCR reads, TCRdb lists one record per CDR3 protein. The sample has approximately 4,200 distinct CDR3 sequences; 52% are singletons. Material for sequencing was CD4+ T cells from the center of a lung tumor. The origin of the receptors is a female donor with lung adenocarcinoma. The CD4 and CD8 labels of this study may be unreliable. The CDR3 runs from the conserved cysteine through the conserved F or W. A D gene is named only where the DNA matches it firmly. A clone size is listed for some rows: how often the clone was seen (once, few, many), or a class if it is expanded.

D,V,size,J,CDR3,DNA
.,TRBV14,large,TRBJ2-1,CASSQEEGLGSGNEQFF,TGTGCCAGCAGCCAAGAGGAGGGTCTCGGGTCGGGGAATGAGCAGTTCTTC
.,TRBV27,.,TRBJ1-5,CASRGAGFNQPQHF,TGTGCCAGCAGGGGGGCAGGTTTCAATCAGCCCCAGCATTTT
.,TRBV27,.,TRBJ2-3,CGSTLGAGTTDTQYF,TGTGGCAGCACATTGGGGGCGGGAACCACAGACACGCAGTATTTC
.,TRBV6-1,few,TRBJ1-4,CASSEEAEFEKLFF,TGTGCCAGCAGTGAAGAGGCAGAATTCGAAAAACTGTTTTTT
.,TRBV23-1,.,TRBJ2-4,CGGEGLGGKNTQYF,TGCGGCGGGGAGGGGCTGGGGGGCAAAAACACTCAGTATTTC
TRBD2,TRBV12-3/TRBV12-4,.,TRBJ2-1,CASNPGRGGHNEQFF,TGTGCCAGCAATCCCGGACGGGGGGGACACAATGAGCAGTTCTTC
.,TRBV6-5,medium-sized,TRBJ2-7,CASSYGPRESNEQYF,TGTGCCAGCAGTTACGGCCCCCGGGAGTCAAACGAGCAGTACTTC
TRBD2,TRBV6-4,medium-sized,TRBJ2-2,CASSRSAGGTNTGELFF,TGTGCCAGCAGTAGGTCCGCGGGAGGGACGAACACCGGGGAGCTGTTTTTT
TRBD2,TRBV28,.,TRBJ2-5,CAGSAGGDQDTQYF,TGTGCGGGCTCCGCGGGGGGTGACCAAGATACCCAGTACTTC
.,TRBV6-1,.,TRBJ2-7,CASRSRGVTDTQYF,TGTGCCAGCAGGTCCCGAGGCGTCACAGATACGCAGTACTTC
TRBD2,TRBV6-2/TRBV6-3,once,TRBJ2-1,CASRTLGTSWEQFF,TGTGCCAGCAGAACCTTAGGGACTAGCTGGGAGCAGTTCTTC
.,TRBV6-1,.,TRBJ2-7,CALLRTGTYEQYF,TGTGCTTTACTACGGACGGGTACCTACGAGCAGTACTTC
.,TRBV6-5,.,TRBJ2-7,CASSYPLGEQYF,TGTGCCAGCAGTTACCCGTTAGGCGAGCAGTACTTC
TRBD1,TRBV27,.,TRBJ2-4,CASSLSRGPSIQYF,TGTGCCAGCAGCCTTTCCAGGGGGCCTAGCATTCAGTACTTC
.,TRBV7-2,few,TRBJ2-5,CASSLDWATETQYF,TGTGCCAGCAGCTTGGATTGGGCCACGGAGACCCAGTACTTC
TRBD1,TRBV10-1,few,TRBJ2-5,CASSELRDREEETQYF,TGCGCCAGCAGTGAATTGCGAGACAGGGAAGAGGAGACCCAGTACTTC
.,TRBV4-1,.,TRBJ2-3,CARSAGRGGKNTQYF,TGCGCCCGCAGTGCGGGGCGGGGAGGCAAAAATACGCAGTATTTC
.,TRBV27,.,TRBJ2-4,CASSLTRLGAKNTQYF,TGTGCCAGCAGTTTAACGCGGCTGGGTGCCAAAAACACGCAGTACTTC
TRBD1,TRBV27,medium-sized,TRBJ1-1,CASKRDSFMNTEAFF,TGTGCCAGCAAGCGGGACAGCTTTATGAACACTGAAGCTTTCTTT
.,TRBV6-1,medium-sized,TRBJ2-4,CASGRSGGDKNIQYF,TGTGCCAGCGGACGGTCAGGGGGGGACAAAAACATTCAGTACTTC
TRBD1,TRBV6-1,.,TRBJ1-2,CASSRDRGYGYTF,TGTGCCAGCAGTCGGGACAGGGGTTATGGCTACACCTTC
TRBD2,TRBV6-1,.,TRBJ2-3,CATTFGTSGQTQYF,TGTGCCACCACCTTCGGGACTAGCGGGCAAACGCAGTATTTT
.,TRBV6-1,few,TRBJ2-2,CASSRGYLNTGELFF,TGTGCCAGCAGTAGGGGGTACCTGAACACCGGGGAGCTGTTTTTT
.,TRBV6-5,large,TRBJ1-2,CASSYTTGTNYGYTF,TGTGCCAGCAGTTACACAACCGGGACAAACTATGGCTACACCTTC
.,TRBV10-1,.,TRBJ2-3,CASSEADPDTQYF,TGCGCCAGCAGTGAGGCAGACCCAGATACCCAGTATTTT
TRBD2,TRBV7-2,.,TRBJ2-5,CASSLAPTSGKGNEQYF,TGTGCCAGCAGCTTAGCCCCAACTAGCGGGAAAGGGAATGAGCAGTACTTC
.,TRBV27,.,TRBJ2-3,CASRGRGAGGTDTQYF,TGTGCCAGCAGGGGCCGAGGAGCCGGAGGCACAGATACGCAGTATTTT
.,TRBV12-3/TRBV12-4,medium-sized,TRBJ2-1,CASSFGGTYGSLVHNEQFF,TGTGCCAGCAGTTTCGGAGGGACGTACGGTTCCTTGGTTCACAATGAGCAGTTCTTC
TRBD2,TRBV6-1,.,TRBJ2-7,CASRGGGFSSSYEQYF,TGTGCCAGCAGGGGGGGGGGGTTCTCGAGCTCCTACGAGCAGTACTTC
TRBD1,TRBV10-3,medium-sized,TRBJ1-2,CAIKGAGHYGYTF,TGTGCCATCAAGGGGGCAGGGCACTATGGCTACACCTTC
.,TRBV6-1,few,TRBJ2-1,CASTRGVSSYNEQFF,TGTGCCAGCACCCGAGGGGTTAGCTCCTACAATGAGCAGTTCTTC
.,TRBV6-1,.,TRBJ2-7,CGRGGRGQVTQYF,TGTGGGCGCGGGGGCCGTGGCCAAGTTACGCAGTACTTC
.,TRBV3-1,.,TRBJ1-2,CASSPLAGPPLAYGYTF,TGTGCCAGCAGCCCCCTTGCCGGGCCCCCATTGGCCTATGGCTACACCTTC
TRBD2,TRBV27,.,TRBJ2-7,CASSLTSGRVYEQYF,TGTGCCAGCAGTCTTACTAGCGGGAGGGTATACGAGCAGTACTTC
.,TRBV6-1,.,TRBJ2-1,CASSEGGTANRAGQFF,TGTGCCAGCAGTGAGGGGGGAACAGCTAATCGGGCGGGCCAGTTCTTC
.,TRBV6-5,.,TRBJ2-5,CASSYVLNPLETQYF,TGTGCCAGCAGTTACGTCCTAAATCCCCTGGAGACCCAGTACTTC
.,TRBV25-1,few,TRBJ1-6,CASSVGTFNSPLHF,TGTGCCAGCAGTGTCGGGACATTTAATTCACCCCTCCACTTT
.,TRBV6-1,.,TRBJ2-1,CASDWDGGRGEQFF,TGTGCCAGCGATTGGGACGGGGGCCGTGGCGAGCAGTTCTTC
.,TRBV27,.,TRBJ2-1,CASSRYGEYNEQFF,TGTGCCAGCAGCAGATATGGAGAGTACAATGAGCAGTTCTTC
TRBD2,TRBV6-1,.,TRBJ2-4,CASKGGAGLTKNIQYF,TGTGCCAGCAAGGGAGGGGCGGGGTTGACCAAAAACATTCAGTACTTC
TRBD1,TRBV4-1,.,TRBJ2-1,CASSQGGTGWVHEQFF,TGCGCCAGCAGCCAAGGAGGGACAGGTTGGGTCCATGAGCAGTTCTTC
.,TRBV6-1,.,TRBJ2-3,CASSPSTGADTQYF,TGTGCCAGCAGTCCATCGACCGGGGCAGATACGCAGTATTTT
.,TRBV10-3,large,TRBJ2-1,CAIRENTGRTYNEQFF,TGTGCCATCAGAGAGAATACAGGGAGAACCTACAATGAGCAGTTCTTC
.,TRBV15,.,TRBJ2-1,CATSRDTREIVDEQFF,TGTGCCACCAGCAGAGATACCCGGGAGATAGTGGATGAGCAGTTCTTC
.,TRBV10-3,large,TRBJ2-1,CAISEAVGSEFF,TGTGCCATCAGTGAGGCGGTCGGGAGTGAGTTCTTC
.,TRBV7-2,.,TRBJ2-1,CASSLASLDEQFF,TGTGCCAGCAGCTTAGCGTCTTTGGATGAGCAGTTCTTC
.,TRBV6-1,.,TRBJ1-2,CASSEASGSGGYTF,TGTGCCAGCAGTGAAGCTTCCGGTTCTGGTGGCTACACCTTC
TRBD2,TRBV6-1,.,TRBJ2-1,CASTGTSGYDEQFF,TGTGCCAGCACAGGGACTAGCGGTTACGATGAGCAGTTTTTC
.,TRBV4-3,medium-sized,TRBJ1-2,CASSQEPVRGGYTF,TGCGCCAGCAGCCAAGAGCCGGTGCGTGGAGGCTACACCTTC
.,TRBV7-2,medium-sized,TRBJ2-5,CASSLILFETQYF,TGTGCCAGCAGCTTAATCTTATTCGAGACCCAGTACTTC
.,TRBV6-1,medium-sized,TRBJ2-3,CASSVGGADTQYF,TGTGCCAGCAGTGTGGGGGGCGCAGATACGCAGTATTTT
.,TRBV6-5,.,TRBJ2-1,CASSYSLYNEQFF,TGTGCCAGCAGTTACTCGCTCTACAATGAGCAGTTCTTC
.,TRBV6-1,.,TRBJ2-3,CAGRGGRDKETQYF,TGTGCCGGCCGAGGGGGGCGGGACAAAGAGACGCAGTATTTT
TRBD2,TRBV24-1,medium-sized,TRBJ2-5,CATSDGLAGGLQETQYF,TGTGCCACCAGTGACGGACTAGCGGGAGGCCTCCAAGAGACCCAGTACTTC
.,TRBV6-1,.,TRBJ2-2,CASSIQGTGELFF,TGTGCCAGCAGCATACAAGGGACCGGGGAGCTGTTTTTT
.,TRBV10-2,.,TRBJ2-3,CASSEKEETQYF,TGCGCCAGCAGTGAAAAGGAAGAGACGCAGTACTTT
.,TRBV6-5,large,TRBJ2-4,CASTAAENIQYF,TGTGCCTCGACGGCCGCTGAAAACATTCAGTACTTC
.,TRBV10-2,.,TRBJ2-1,CASSDPTISYNEQFF,TGCGCCAGCAGTGACCCGACAATCTCCTACAATGAGCAGTTCTTC
TRBD1,TRBV6-1,.,TRBJ1-2,CASTRRQGETHGYTF,TGTGCCAGCACCCGAAGACAGGGGGAAACGCATGGCTACACCTTC